One and the same sample provided the 9 T cell receptor beta chains below, sequenced in a study of PD-1 blockade in classical Hodgkin lymphoma. The assay was immunoSEQ multiplex PCR, and TCRdb's table has in-frame clones only and misses some. The sample has 57,000 or so clones, roughly 85% seen once. Time point reported: cycle 4 day 1 (C4D1), after 6 weeks of nivolumab. Each patient experienced a relapse that followed autologous stem cell transplantation, and brentuximab vedotin exposure varied. Sequences were derived from peripheral blood mononuclear cells (PBMCs), sampled before the fourth cycle of nivolumab. These receptors were collected from a human donor with classical Hodgkin lymphoma.

This clone was detected once. The chain joins TRBV4-1 to TRBJ1-5; 8 bases line up with TRBD1. Germline CDR1 reads MGHRA; CDR2 reads YSYEKL. After removal of 0 bases from V and 6 bases from J, the junction contained 4 bases not matched to a gene. CDR3 length equals 15 residues. CDR3: CASSQETGAGQPQHF. The CDR3 DNA follows: TGCGCCAGCAGCCAAGAGACAGGGGCGGGTCAGCCCCAGCATTTT.

This clone was seen more than once but under ten times. At one boundary the junction diverges from the germline segment, which might be a read error. The chain carries TRBV11-2 and TRBJ1-2; D remains ambiguous. Germline V CDR1 and CDR2: SGHAT, FQNNGV. This CDR3 is 12 amino acids long. The DNA of the CDR3 is TGTGCCAGCAGCGTAGAGGGTGCTGGCTACACCTTC. Amino acids: CASSVEGAGYTF.

The chain links TRBV4-1 to TRBJ2-7; D gene unclear. Germline CDR1 and CDR2: MGHRA and YSYEKL. The CDR3 extends over 16 amino acids. Trimming left V 1 base short and J 4 bases short, with 17 bases between. CDR3 residues: CASSQGKGNSGYEQYF. The CDR3 DNA follows: TGCGCCAGCAGCCAAGGAAAGGGCAACTCCGGGTACGAGCAGTACTTC.

The chain joins TRBV7-9 to TRBJ1-1, with 9 bases aligning to TRBD1. The CDR3 spans 15 residues. Unmatched junction bases numbered 9, after V lost 5 bases and J lost 5 bases. Germline V lookup: CDR1 SEHNR, CDR2 FQNEAQ (reference sequence). CDR3 nucleotide sequence: TGTGCCAGCAGCGACCGGACAGGGGATGGGACTGAAGCTTTCTTT. Amino acid sequence: CASSDRTGDGTEAFF.

The chain carries TRBV5-4 and TRBJ2-3; perhaps TRBD1 as D (5 bases). Trimming removed 0 bases at V and 0 bases at J, with 5 bases between. The CDR3 is 14 residues long. Germline V gives CDR1 SGHNT, CDR2 YYREEE (reference sequence). As DNA, the CDR3 is TGTGCCAGCAGCTTGGGACAGAGCACAGATACGCAGTATTTT. Protein: CASSLGQSTDTQYF.

CDR3 region: CASSTMTGDYGYTF. DNA of the CDR3: TGCGCCAGCAGCACGATGACAGGGGACTATGGCTACACCTTC. The chain joins TRBV5-1 to TRBJ1-2; 8 nucleotides agree with TRBD1. This CDR3 contains 14 residues. Germline trimming cut 4 bases from V and 3 bases from J; bases unmatched to any gene: 5. Looked up from germline, CDR1 is SGHRS and CDR2 is YFSETQ.

The chain employs TRBV5-1 and TRBJ2-7; D gene uncertain. The CDR3 covers 15 residues. Trimming stripped 0 bases from V and 5 bases from J, with 15 bases between. CDR1 and CDR2 (germline): SGHRS, YFSETQ. In DNA, the CDR3 is TGCGCCAGCAGCTTGGTTCCAGCTAGTCCGAACGAGCAGTACTTC. Its protein is CASSLVPASPNEQYF.

The chain has TRBV19 and TRBJ2-1; possible D gene TRBD1, 5 bases. The CDR3 is made up of 13 amino acids. The germline V gene has CDR1 LNHDA and CDR2 SQIVND (reference sequence). V lost 3 bases and J 6 bases, leaving 9 bases between the germline ends. The CDR3 loop is CASSIGTGNEQFF. CDR3 DNA sequence: TGTGCCAGTAGTATCGGCACAGGCAATGAGCAGTTCTTC.

The V call is TRBV5-1, the J call TRBJ2-1; D is perhaps TRBD2 (7 bases). The CDR3 runs to 16 residues. Trimming removed 0 bases at V and 5 bases at J, with 15 bases between. CDR1 is SGHRS and CDR2 is YFSETQ in the germline V gene. The CDR3 DNA reads as TGCGCCAGCAGCTTGGCCGGGACGGGGGGCGACAATGAGCAGTTCTTC. Protein sequence: CASSLAGTGGDNEQFF. The variable domain in full, with the rest retrieved from reference TRBV5-1 and TRBJ2-1, is KAGVTQTPRYLIKTRGQQVTLSCSPISGHRSVSWYQQTPGQGLQFLFEYFSETQRNKGNFPGRFSGRQFSNSRSEMNVSTLELGDSALYLCASSLAGTGGDNEQFFGPGTRLTVL.